The clone carrying this TCR beta chain was seen at least ten times. The antigen is undetermined. This sample stems from a study of T cell repertoires in cytomegalovirus infection. Across the whole study: TCR beta signatures that were public indicated CMV infection and matching HLA type. Study-wide results and limits: Cumulated frequencies of public TCR beta families served to identify carriers of CMV plus the relevant HLA. Dominating the ex vivo response were TCR beta clonotypes that were CMV-specific and HLA-C-restricted.

The CDR3 consists of 16 residues. The germline V gene encodes CDR1 SGHTA and CDR2 FQGNSA. Losses at the gene ends were 1 base for V and 3 bases for J; bases not matched to a gene: 4. TCRdb re-derived calls from the reads in MiXCR, one entry per CDR3 protein. In the table there are a few hundred thousand distinct CDR3 sequences, roughly 15% of which are singletons. The sequence was collected from a human donor in good health (CMV status not recorded). Some clones in this sample may be carry-over from other donors' samples. The chain links TRBV7-2 to TRBJ2-3; 10 bases align to TRBD2. The sample consisted of PBMCs. The chain's CDR3 is CASSLELAGRTDTQYF. DNA of the CDR3: TGTGCCAGCAGCTTAGAACTAGCGGGACGTACAGATACGCAGTATTTT.